These 11 T cell receptor beta chains were sequenced from one sample in a study of T cell repertoires in cytomegalovirus infection. MiXCR was run by TCRdb on the reads, yielding one entry per CDR3 protein. Of about 490,000 distinct CDR3 sequences listed, around 27% are singletons. Sequences were obtained from PBMCs. Source of these receptors: a human donor in good health (CMV status not recorded). Some clones in this sample may be carry-over from other donors' samples.

In its sample, this clonotype was seen many times. This rearrangement joins TRBV7-8 to TRBJ1-5; the D is unclear. Germline CDR1 reads SGHVS; CDR2 reads FQNEAQ. The CDR3 sequence is 15 residues long. Between the trimmed V and J ends, which lost 5 bases and 0 bases, there was a span of 11 bases. This CDR3 is CASSAPGYSNQPQHF. In DNA form, the CDR3 reads TGTGCCAGCAGCGCCCCGGGATATAGCAATCAGCCCCAGCATTTT.

This clonotype turned up a few times. The V gene is TRBV10-3, the J gene TRBJ1-5; 10 nucleotides align to TRBD1. This CDR3 is built from 17 residues. Looked up from germline, CDR1 is ENHRY and CDR2 is SYGVKD. V lost 6 bases, J lost 1 base, and 9 bases stayed unmatched. The CDR3 DNA follows: TGTGCCATCAGCGGGGACAGGGGAACGGGCAGCAATCAGCCCCAGCATTTT. It encodes CAISGDRGTGSNQPQHF.

This clonotype was found many times. The gene calls are TRBV28 and TRBJ1-1; possibly TRBD1 for D (6 bases). The germline V gene encodes CDR1 MDHEN and CDR2 SYDVKM. V gave up 7 bases and J gave up 7 bases, with 16 bases separating them. The CDR3 extends over 13 amino acids. This CDR3 reads CASTPSGGSEAFF. As DNA, the CDR3 is TGTGCCAGCACCCCCAGTGGGGGCAGTGAAGCTTTCTTT.

The chain uses TRBV20-1 and TRBJ1-3; maybe TRBD1 (5 bases). Between the trimmed V and J ends, which lost 3 bases and 10 bases, there was a span of 22 bases. Per the germline V gene, CDR1 is DFQATT and CDR2 is SNEGSKA (reference sequence). The CDR3 loop spans 15 amino acids. The CDR3 bases are TGCAGTGCTAGTAGGGACCGCATAGGCTGGAAGACCATATATTTT. Translating it yields CSASRDRIGWKTIYF.

This clonotype was recorded at least ten times. The chain joins TRBV7-2 to TRBJ2-3, with 9 bases identical to TRBD2. V shed 0 bases and J 8 bases; nucleotides not matched to a gene: 12. CDR1 SGHTA and CDR2 FQGNSA come from the germline V gene. CDR3 length: 17 residues. This chain's CDR3 is CASSLAGSGSPDGTQYF. CDR3 DNA sequence: TGTGCCAGCAGCTTAGCGGGTAGCGGGAGCCCCGATGGTACGCAGTATTTT.

This chain connects TRBV10-3 to TRBJ2-5, with TRBD2 matching over 10 bases. Germline V lookup: CDR1 ENHRY, CDR2 SYGVKD. After removal of 2 bases from V and 6 bases from J, the junction contained 6 bases not matched to a gene. CDR3 length: 15 residues. This chain's CDR3 is CAISESGRAGKTQYF. CDR3 DNA: TGTGCCATCAGTGAGAGCGGGAGGGCCGGGAAGACCCAGTACTTC.

This clonotype was observed a handful of times. V gene TRBV12-3 or TRBV12-4 combines with J gene TRBJ2-2; 8 positions match TRBD2. V shed 5 bases and J 5 bases; nucleotides not matched to a gene: 13. This CDR3 is 17 amino acids long. CDR3 bases: TGTGCCAGCAGTATACTGACGAGGGTAGCGGGGACCGGGGAGCTGTTTTTT. Amino acid sequence: CASSILTRVAGTGELFF.

This clonotype was recorded many times. The rearrangement links TRBV7-2 to TRBJ2-1; 14 nucleotides agree with TRBD2. The CDR3 sequence is 15 residues long. J gave up 14 bases and V 1 base, and 7 bases lay outside the gene matches. Germline V gene lookup returns CDR1 SGHTA and CDR2 FQGNSA. CDR3 region: CASSLGGTSGRRKFF. Written as DNA, the CDR3 is TGTGCCAGCAGCTTAGGAGGGACTAGCGGGAGAAGGAAGTTCTTC. Supplemented by reference TRBV7-2 and TRBJ2-1, the full variable domain reads GAGVSQSPSNKVTEKGKDVELRCDPISGHTALYWYRQSLGQGLEFLIYFQGNSAPDKSGLPSDRFSAERTGGSVSTLTIQRTQQEDSAVYLCASSLGGTSGRRKFFGPGTRLTVL.

Worth noting for this clonotype: At one of its ends the junction is not consistent with the germline gene, which may arise from a read error. This chain connects TRBV6-6 to TRBJ2-6, with 12 bases fitting TRBD1. The CDR3 totals 18 residues. The V gene's germline CDR1 is MNHNY and CDR2 SVGAGI (reference sequence). CDR3 bases: TGTGCCAGCAGTAACTCGGGACAGGGGGCGCGCGGGGCCAACGTCCTGACTTTC. Translation: CASSNSGQGARGANVLTF.

This chain links TRBV19 with TRBJ1-1; D unclear. The V and J ends lost 1 base and 10 bases respectively, with 13 bases between them. The CDR3 is made up of 13 amino acids. The V gene's germline CDR1 is LNHDA and CDR2 SQIVND (reference sequence). CDR3 DNA sequence: TGTGCCAGTAGTATAGGGTTGAGGGAGCGAGCTTTCTTT. It encodes CASSIGLRERAFF.

This clonotype was observed at least ten times. The chain joins TRBV7-3 to TRBJ2-2, with 7 positions matching TRBD2. CDR3 length: 16 amino acids. The V segment lost 0 bases and the J segment 6 bases; nucleotides outside the gene matches: 7. Germline CDR1 and CDR2: SGHTA and FQGTGA. As DNA, the CDR3 is TGTGCCAGCAGCTTAACCGGACTAGTAGGGTCCGGGGAGCTGTTTTTT. This gives the protein CASSLTGLVGSGELFF.